A single sample is the source of the 2 T cell receptor beta chains below, sequenced in a study of shared clonotypes between healthy human individuals. Naive CD8 populations comprised CD45RO-negative cells positively selected for CCR7, excluding terminally differentiated effector memory CD45RA+ cells. Using immunoSEQ multiplex PCR, the repertoire was profiled, and TCRdb retains in-frame clones only, with some absent. The repertoire holds millions of clones, with just under 95% as singletons. The sample taken for sequencing was naive CD8+ T cells sorted from blood. These receptors were collected from a man between 18 and 35 years old in good health.

The chain carries TRBV7-9 and TRBJ2-2, with TRBD1 as a possible D gene (6 bases). With 7 bases removed from V and 4 bases from J, the gap between germline ends came to 10 bases. This CDR3 has 13 residues. CDR1 SEHNR and CDR2 FQNEAQ come from the germline V gene (reference sequence). CDR3 sequence reads: CASMDSSTGELFF. CDR3 coding DNA: TGTGCCAGCATGGACAGTTCCACCGGGGAGCTGTTTTTT. Based on the CDR3 plus reference TRBV7-9 and TRBJ2-2, the full variable domain is DTGVSQNPRHKITKRGQNVTFRCDPISEHNRLYWYRQTLGQGPEFLTYFQNEAQLEKSRLLSDRFSAERPKGSFSTLEIQRTEQGDSAMYLCASMDSSTGELFFGEGSRLTVL.

The J gene is TRBJ2-3, the V gene TRBV7-2; D is unclear. CDR1 is SGHTA and CDR2 is FQGNSA in the germline V gene. The V end was cut by 3 bases, the J end by 3 bases, with 13 bases between. The CDR3 spans 15 residues. The CDR3: CASSFGVVRTDTQYF. The CDR3 nucleotides read TGTGCCAGCAGCTTTGGGGTGGTTCGTACAGATACGCAGTATTTT.